This record concerns one TCR beta chain sequence. The antigen is undetermined. The CDR3 loop spans 17 amino acids. The junction had 6 bases not matched to a gene; V was cut back by 6 bases and J by 0 bases. Germline CDR1 is MDHEN and CDR2 is SYDVKM. PCR employed 60 Vbeta and 13 Jbeta primers. The data were produced by immunoSEQ multiplex PCR, yet TCRdb's version contains in-frame clones alone and is incomplete. The sample has around 110,000 clones, approximately 80% seen once. The data are from a study of cytomegalovirus exposure and HLA in healthy donors. Study overall: T cells numbering around 180 million yielded 90 million to 140 million unique TCR beta sequences in an earlier analysis. Among around 400 genotyped donors, roughly 80% fell in the Caucasian-associated ancestry cluster.

Findings and caveats of the study: The authors later linked a missense DCLRE1C variant to TCR beta V- and J-gene trimming. Because they were indistinguishable, some V segments, including TRBV6-2 and TRBV6-3, were excluded.

Sequences were obtained from PBMCs. This sequence was found in a male donor in good health and CMV-seronegative. The chain uses TRBV28 and TRBJ2-7, with 15 bases matching TRBD2. CDR3 sequence reads: CASSRGTSGRTSYEQYF. CDR3 sequence (DNA): TGTGCCAGCAGCCGTGGGACTAGCGGGAGGACCTCCTACGAGCAGTACTTC.